Following are 12 T cell receptor beta chains from one sample sequenced in a study of CD8+CD57+ T cells in acquired aplastic anemia (dated by TCRdb to 2016 to 2018). The listed sequencing device is Illumina HiSeq 2000. TCR beta VDJ combination and CDR3 sequence profiling used genomic DNA as the template. TCRdb cleaned the public reads at Q25 with fastp, built clones with MiXCR and kept in-frame beta chains. Every entry covers one CDR3 protein and lists the most common genes and DNA from its rows. This sample lists about 120,000 distinct CDR3 sequences; nearly 40% were detected once. 2% to 3% of the sample rests with the top ten. Flow cytometry had shown CD8+CD57+ cell expansion in the patients selected for sequencing. Sequencing was performed on sorted CD4+, CD8+, or CD8+CD57+ T cells (not recorded which) from PBMCs. These receptors all come from a human donor with aplastic anemia.

This clonotype was found many times. The CDR3 bases are TGTGCCAGTAGTATAGATGGCGGACAGGGGATGTATGAGCAGTTCTTC. Translated: CASSIDGGQGMYEQFF. The chain carries TRBV19 and TRBJ2-1; 9 bases fit TRBD1. This CDR3 spans 16 amino acids. V lost 0 bases to trimming and J lost 8 bases; unmatched junction nucleotides: 8. Germline V gives CDR1 LNHDA, CDR2 SQIVND (reference sequence).

The V and J genes are TRBV29-1 and TRBJ1-2; D is possibly TRBD1 (5 bases). The CDR3 is 16 amino acids. V was pared by 6 bases and J by 0 bases, with 20 bases between. Germline values: CDR1 SQVTM, CDR2 ANQGSEA. This CDR3 reads CSVDSRRDRSNYGYTF. CDR3 DNA sequence: TGCAGCGTCGACAGTCGACGTGACCGCTCTAACTATGGCTACACCTTC.

On this clonotype itself: Because it lacks the conserved phenylalanine or tryptophan at the end, this CDR3 is likely a read error. This rearrangement joins TRBV10-3 to TRBJ2-3; weak D call: TRBD2 (5 bases). The germline gives CDR1 ENHRY, CDR2 SYGVKD. The CDR3 consists of 15 residues. V was pared by 7 bases and J by 2 bases, with 16 bases between. The CDR3: CAIKWAGVNTDTQYL. CDR3 bases: TGTGCCATCAAGTGGGCGGGCGTGAACACAGATACGCAGTATCTT.

The chain joins TRBV29-1 to TRBJ2-3; the match to TRBD1 covers 8 bases. The CDR3 extends over 13 amino acids. After removal of 4 bases from V and 6 bases from J, the junction contained 6 bases not matched to a gene. The germline gives CDR1 SQVTM, CDR2 ANQGSEA. The DNA of the CDR3 is TGCAGCGTTGGACAGGGGAGCGTGGATACGCAGTATTTT. It translates to CSVGQGSVDTQYF.

The chain has TRBV2 and TRBJ2-6; no firm D call. Germline V lookup: CDR1 SNHLY, CDR2 FYNNEI. The CDR3 spans 13 residues. V was trimmed by 6 bases and J by 4 bases, leaving 7 bases between them. The CDR3 region is CASRNQGANVLTF. The CDR3 DNA reads TGTGCCAGCAGAAACCAGGGGGCCAACGTCCTGACTTTC.

This clonotype was seen only once. V gene TRBV20-1 combines with J gene TRBJ2-7; D unresolved. The CDR3 spans 11 residues. The germline V and J ends were trimmed by 6 bases and 2 bases, with 8 bases remaining between them. Germline V gives CDR1 DFQATT, CDR2 SNEGSKA (reference sequence). The CDR3 protein is CSAPSPYEQYF. CDR3 in DNA: TGCAGTGCCCCAAGCCCCTACGAGCAGTACTTC.

This CDR3 is CASHRETEAFF. CDR3 DNA sequence: TGTGCCAGCCACAGGGAAACTGAAGCTTTCTTT. The rearrangement links TRBV2 to TRBJ1-1; possibly TRBD1 for D (6 bases). The V end lost 8 bases, the J end lost 5 bases, and 9 bases lay between the germline ends. CDR3 length equals 11 residues. In germline, CDR1 is SNHLY, CDR2 FYNNEI.

This clonotype was observed once. Because it lacks the conserved phenylalanine or tryptophan at the end, this CDR3 is likely a read error. The chain uses TRBV10-3 and TRBJ1-2; D possibly corresponds to TRBD1 (5 bases). The germline CDR1 and CDR2 sequences are ENHRY and SYGVKD. V was trimmed by 5 bases and J by 6 bases, leaving 22 bases between them. The CDR3 runs to 16 residues. CDR3 amino acids: CAISSVGPRSLDGYTL. DNA for the CDR3: TGTGCCATCAGTTCCGTGGGACCCCGAAGTTTGGATGGCTACACCCTC.

Note on this clonotype: A much bigger clone sits one base away, suggesting this may be a read error. V gene TRBV10-2 combines with J gene TRBJ2-7; TRBD1 aligns across 10 bases. The CDR3 consists of 14 residues. The germline gives CDR1 WSHSY, CDR2 SAAADI. The CDR3 sequence: CASTSPGQGYEQYV. Written as DNA, the CDR3 is TGTGCCAGCACCAGCCCGGGACAGGGGTACGAGCAGTACGTC.

This clonotype appeared many times. The CDR3 is CASSQLAGAYSGANVLTF. CDR3 bases: TGTGCCAGCAGCCAGTTAGCGGGGGCTTACTCTGGGGCCAACGTCCTGACTTTC. This chain uses TRBV14 with TRBJ2-6, with TRBD2 matching 9 bases. There are 18 residues in the CDR3. Trimming at V came to 3 bases and at J to 0 bases, leaving 6 bases not matched to a gene. Germline V CDR1 and CDR2: SGHDN, FVKESK.

The CDR3, as DNA: TGTGCCACCAGCAGGCGTCAGGGAGATACGCAGTATTTT. It encodes CATSRRQGDTQYF. The V call is TRBV15, the J call TRBJ2-3, with D possibly TRBD1 on 5 matching bases. V was shortened by 3 bases and J by 5 bases, with 9 bases between the two germline ends. Per germline, CDR1 LNHNV and CDR2 YYDKDF (reference sequence). The CDR3 is 13 residues long. The full variable domain, with the rest looked up from reference TRBV15 and TRBJ2-3, is DAMVIQNPRYQVTQFGKPVTLSCSQTLNHNVMYWYQQKSSQAPKLLFHYYDKDFNNEADTPDNFQSRRPNTSFCFLDIRSPGLGDTAMYLCATSRRQGDTQYFGPGTRLTVL.

This clonotype appeared a few times. This chain uses TRBV15 with TRBJ2-7; 7 nucleotides match TRBD1. This CDR3 contains 14 residues. V dropped 4 bases and J dropped 5; count of bases not matched to a gene: 8. Looked up from germline, CDR1 is LNHNV and CDR2 is YYDKDF (reference sequence). The CDR3 nucleotides are TGTGCCACCAGCAACTACAGGGGCGCCCACGAGCAGTACTTC. This gives the protein CATSNYRGAHEQYF.